This T cell receptor beta chain was found in a study of OX40 agonist ivuxolimab in advanced cancers. Losses at the gene ends were 5 bases for V and 9 bases for J; bases not matched to a gene: 4. Germline V lookup: CDR1 PRHDT, CDR2 FYEKMQ (reference sequence). The CDR3 is made up of 13 amino acids. Comment on this clone: Its antigen is unidentified.

Libraries were prepared by immunoSEQ multiplex PCR; TCRdb keeps only in-frame clonotypes and omits some of them. Of about 40,000 clones detected, 70% to 90% appear once; the ten largest clones hold approximately 12%. General study results and limits: At 0.1 to 3.0 mg/kg and by week 6, clonal expansion occurred in CD4+ and CD8+ blood T cells. Partly responding patients at 0.1-3.0 mg/kg showed some of the smallest clonal expansion. Several nonresponders also turned out to have low normalized T-cell clonal expansion.

The specimen was CD4+ or CD8+ T cells sorted from blood, collected in a trial of the OX40 agonist ivuxolimab. J is TRBJ1-6 and V is TRBV13; 7 positions match TRBD1. The source of this sequence is an adult with an advanced solid tumor such as melanoma, head and neck, liver or kidney cancer. CDR3 DNA sequence: TGTGCCAGCAGCCCGACAGGGAGTTCACCCCTCCACTTT. Its translation is CASSPTGSSPLHF.